These T cell receptor beta chains were read from a single sample in a study of immune cell composition in non-small cell lung cancer. The table came from immunoSEQ multiplex PCR; TCRdb's copy has only in-frame clones and leaves some out. The sample holds about 6,600 clones; roughly 69% are singletons and the top ten take about 10%. The specimen was non-adjacent lung tissue. The source of these receptors is a human donor with non-small cell lung cancer. Both conserved end residues are part of each CDR3. A D gene is named only where the DNA matches it firmly. The size entry is marked missing in some rows and otherwise reads once, few, many or a size class.

J: TRBJ2-7; D: .; size: .; V: TRBV10-3; DNA: TGTGCGAGGCAGGGAAAGGGCGAGCAGTACTTC; CDR3: CARQGKGEQYF
J: TRBJ2-2; D: .; size: .; V: TRBV5-1; DNA: TGCGCCAGCAGCTTGGGCAACAGGGACACCGGGGAGCTGTTTTTT; CDR3: CASSLGNRDTGELFF
J: TRBJ1-2; D: TRBD1; size: .; V: TRBV5-1; DNA: TGCGCCAGCAGCCGACTAGGACAGGCTGGCTACACCTTC; CDR3: CASSRLGQAGYTF
J: TRBJ1-1; D: .; size: .; V: TRBV11-3; DNA: TGTGCCAGCAGCTTGGGAGGGAACACTGAAGCTTTCTTT; CDR3: CASSLGGNTEAFF
J: TRBJ2-4; D: .; size: .; V: TRBV6-1; DNA: TGTGCCAGCGGGAGAAACATTCAGTACTTC; CDR3: CASGRNIQYF
J: TRBJ2-7; D: .; size: few; V: TRBV6-1; DNA: TGTGCCAGCAATCGCGAGGTTTCCTACGAGCAGTACTTC; CDR3: CASNREVSYEQYF
J: TRBJ2-7; D: TRBD2; size: .; V: TRBV27; DNA: TGTGCCAGCAGCCGACGACTAGCGGGGGGGGAGCAGTACTTC; CDR3: CASSRRLAGGEQYF
J: TRBJ1-4; D: TRBD1; size: .; V: TRBV25-1; DNA: TGTGCCAGCAGTGATTGGACAGGGGTTAATGAAAAACTGTTTTTT; CDR3: CASSDWTGVNEKLFF
J: TRBJ2-4; D: .; size: .; V: TRBV6-1; DNA: TGTGCCAGCAGTGAAGGGAGTTATTACGGAGACATTCAGTACTTC; CDR3: CASSEGSYYGDIQYF
J: TRBJ2-7; D: TRBD1; size: .; V: TRBV5-1; DNA: TGCGCCAGCAGCTTCCGACAGGGGTCCTACGAGCAGTACTTC; CDR3: CASSFRQGSYEQYF
J: TRBJ1-6; D: .; size: few; V: TRBV28; DNA: TGTGCCAGCAGTTCCCGTGCAGGCAACAACCGGAGGGGTTCACCCCTCCACTTT; CDR3: CASSSRAGNNRRGSPLHF
J: TRBJ2-7; D: TRBD1; size: once; V: TRBV10-2; DNA: TGCGCCAGCAGTGGGGACAGTTACGAGCAGTACTTC; CDR3: CASSGDSYEQYF
J: TRBJ2-1; D: .; size: .; V: TRBV6-1; DNA: TGTGCCAGCAGTGAAAGGGGCGCACAAAGGGGGCAGTTCTTC; CDR3: CASSERGAQRGQFF
J: TRBJ2-5; D: .; size: .; V: TRBV11-1; DNA: TGTGCCAGCAGCGGAAAACAGGGTAGGGGAGAGACCCAGTACTTC; CDR3: CASSGKQGRGETQYF
J: TRBJ2-1; D: .; size: .; V: TRBV2; DNA: TGTGCCAGCAGTGAAGGCCTAAAAGGGGATGAGCAGTTCTTC; CDR3: CASSEGLKGDEQFF
J: TRBJ1-4; D: .; size: medium-sized; V: TRBV6-1; DNA: TGTGCCAGCAGTGAAGCGGGGACACATGGGCCCCGTAATGAAAAACTGTTTTTT; CDR3: CASSEAGTHGPRNEKLFF
J: TRBJ1-1; D: .; size: .; V: TRBV29-1; DNA: TGCAGCGTTGATGCGGGGGGCACTGAAGCTTTCTTT; CDR3: CSVDAGGTEAFF
J: TRBJ1-1; D: .; size: few; V: TRBV5-1; DNA: TGCGCCAGCAGCTTGACAGGGAGCAGCCTAAACACTGAAGCTTTCTTT; CDR3: CASSLTGSSLNTEAFF
J: TRBJ2-7; D: TRBD1; size: .; V: TRBV5-4; DNA: TGTGCCAGCAGCCCTTTGGACAGGTCCTACGAGCAGTACTTC; CDR3: CASSPLDRSYEQYF
J: TRBJ2-3; D: TRBD2; size: .; V: TRBV6-4; DNA: TGTGCCAGCAGTAAGACTAGCGGCTCGGGGGATACGCAGTATTTT; CDR3: CASSKTSGSGDTQYF
J: TRBJ2-1; D: TRBD2; size: .; V: TRBV4-1; DNA: TGCGCCAGCAGCCCGTTACACCCGGGGCTAGCGGACAATGAGCAGTTCTTC; CDR3: CASSPLHPGLADNEQFF
J: TRBJ1-2; D: .; size: .; V: TRBV7-7; DNA: TGTGCTAGCAGCTTAAGCGTGGGTGGTCGACCTCGTTCCTATGGCTACACCTTC; CDR3: CASSLSVGGRPRSYGYTF
J: TRBJ2-2; D: TRBD2; size: once; V: TRBV9; DNA: TGTGCCAGCAGCGCTTGGACTAGCGGGAGGTCCTCGGACGGGGAGCTGTTTTTT; CDR3: CASSAWTSGRSSDGELFF
J: TRBJ2-7; D: TRBD2; size: .; V: TRBV6-1; DNA: TGTGCCACCCGCCTAGCGGAAGTTGCCTACGAGCAGTACTTC; CDR3: CATRLAEVAYEQYF
J: TRBJ2-3; D: .; size: .; V: TRBV11-3; DNA: TGTGCCAGCAGCTTGGGCACTTTCACAGATACGCAGTATTTT; CDR3: CASSLGTFTDTQYF
J: TRBJ1-2; D: .; size: .; V: TRBV5-1; DNA: TGCGCCAGCAGCTATTCAGGGGATCTTAACTATGGCTACACCTTC; CDR3: CASSYSGDLNYGYTF
J: TRBJ1-2; D: TRBD1; size: .; V: TRBV2; DNA: TGTGCCAGCGGAAAGGGGGCCTATGGCTACACCTTC; CDR3: CASGKGAYGYTF
J: TRBJ1-2; D: TRBD1; size: .; V: TRBV19; DNA: TGTGCCAGTAGCTATGAAGGGACAGCCTACACCTTC; CDR3: CASSYEGTAYTF
J: TRBJ2-1; D: .; size: .; V: TRBV10-1; DNA: TGCGCCAGCACCGAACCTGCTATAGCCCCGCAGTTCTTC; CDR3: CASTEPAIAPQFF
J: TRBJ1-1; D: .; size: .; V: TRBV5-1; DNA: TGCGCCAGCAGCCTCACCACAAGCACTGAAGCTTTCTTT; CDR3: CASSLTTSTEAFF
J: TRBJ2-1; D: .; size: .; V: TRBV10-2; DNA: TGCGCCAGCAGGCATTTGGGGGGATCCTACAATGAGCAGTTCTTC; CDR3: CASRHLGGSYNEQFF
J: TRBJ1-2; D: .; size: medium-sized; V: TRBV2; DNA: TGTGCCAGCACCACGGCAGGGTTGGACTATGGCTACACCTTC; CDR3: CASTTAGLDYGYTF
J: TRBJ2-5; D: TRBD2; size: .; V: TRBV9; DNA: TGTGCCAGCAGCGGGGGACTAGCGGAGCAGAGGGAGACCCAGTACTTC; CDR3: CASSGGLAEQRETQYF
J: TRBJ2-2; D: .; size: once; V: TRBV5-1; DNA: TGCGCCAGCAGCTTGCGCAGGGGAAATTGGCAATGGGCCGGGGAGCTGTTTTTT; CDR3: CASSLRRGNWQWAGELFF
J: TRBJ2-2; D: .; size: .; V: TRBV7-2; DNA: TGTGCCAGCAGCTTTACAGGGCTCTTCACCGGGGAGCTGTTTTTT; CDR3: CASSFTGLFTGELFF
J: TRBJ1-6; D: .; size: .; V: TRBV7-3; DNA: TGTGCCAGCAGCCAAACAGCGGTCAGCGGGAATTCACCCCTCCACTTT; CDR3: CASSQTAVSGNSPLHF
J: TRBJ2-3; D: .; size: .; V: TRBV29-1; DNA: TGCAGCACCCAACAGGGGACTGTCACAGATACGCAGTATTTT; CDR3: CSTQQGTVTDTQYF
J: TRBJ2-7; D: TRBD2; size: few; V: TRBV7-2; DNA: TGTGCCAGCAGCTTAGGGTTAGCGGGAAGGGCTACCTACGAGCAGTACTTC; CDR3: CASSLGLAGRATYEQYF
J: TRBJ2-7; D: TRBD2; size: .; V: TRBV15; DNA: TGTGCCACCAGCAGAGCCAATGTGGCGGGGGCCTACGAGCAGTACTTC; CDR3: CATSRANVAGAYEQYF
J: TRBJ2-3; D: .; size: .; V: TRBV7-8; DNA: TGTGCCAGCAGCTCAGTAGCGAAAATTAGCACAGATACGCAGTATTTT; CDR3: CASSSVAKISTDTQYF
J: TRBJ2-1; D: .; size: .; V: TRBV11-3; DNA: TGTGCCGGCAGCTTAGCAGGGGCAAGCTCCTACAATGAGCAGTTCTTC; CDR3: CAGSLAGASSYNEQFF
J: TRBJ1-1; D: .; size: .; V: TRBV28; DNA: TGTGCCAGCAGTCCCTATTGGAGTGTGGGGGGTTTGAACACTGAAGCTTTCTTT; CDR3: CASSPYWSVGGLNTEAFF
J: TRBJ2-1; D: .; size: .; V: TRBV29-1; DNA: TGCAGCGGGGTTTGGGGGGGGCCCCATGAGCAGTTCTTC; CDR3: CSGVWGGPHEQFF
J: TRBJ2-3; D: TRBD1; size: .; V: TRBV5-1; DNA: TGCGCCAGCAGCTTGGAGACAGGGGCAGATACGCAGTATTTT; CDR3: CASSLETGADTQYF
J: TRBJ1-4; D: TRBD1; size: .; V: TRBV5-1; DNA: TGCGCCAGCAGCGTTTCCGGGACAGAAGGTGAAAAACTGTTTTTT; CDR3: CASSVSGTEGEKLFF